This TCR beta chain is drawn from a study of T cell responses to AZD1222 COVID-19 vaccine. With regard to this clone: Its matching antigen is unknown.

Germline CDR1 LGHNT, CDR2 FRNRAP. This CDR3 comprises 14 residues. V was clipped by 5 bases and J by 4 bases; unmatched bases: 5. Study results and limitations: In a largely white British group with more females than males, clonal diversity was possibly underestimated. Without day 14 samples, only post-peak T cell repertoires were studied.

TCRdb's table, derived via immunoSEQ multiplex PCR, lists solely in-frame clones and lacks some. The data hold tens of thousands of clones, with around 89% observed a single time. The rearrangement joins TRBV12-5 to TRBJ1-2; 9 nucleotides match TRBD1. This clonotype was sampled from an adult who received the AZD1222 COVID-19 vaccine. Sequenced material: peripheral blood, taken 28 days after the second AZD1222 dose. The CDR3 protein is CASGKGQGVYGYTF. The CDR3 DNA follows: TGTGCTAGTGGTAAGGGACAGGGTGTCTATGGCTACACCTTC.